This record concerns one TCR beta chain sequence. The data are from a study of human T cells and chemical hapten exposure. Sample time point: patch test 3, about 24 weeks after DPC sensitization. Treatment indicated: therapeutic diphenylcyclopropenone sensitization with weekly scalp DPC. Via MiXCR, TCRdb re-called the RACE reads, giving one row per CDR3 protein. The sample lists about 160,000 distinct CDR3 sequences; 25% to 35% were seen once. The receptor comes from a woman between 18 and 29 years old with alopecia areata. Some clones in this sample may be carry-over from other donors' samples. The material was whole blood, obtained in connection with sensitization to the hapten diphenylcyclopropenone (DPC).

This chain's CDR3 is CASSFVGVGIRIYEQYF. The CDR3, as DNA: TGTGCCAGCAGTTTTGTGGGGGTAGGGATTCGGATCTACGAGCAGTACTTC. The chain carries TRBV12-3 or TRBV12-4 and TRBJ2-7; D may match TRBD1 or TRBD2 (5 bases each). The CDR3 length is 17 residues. V was pared by 3 bases and J by 3 bases, with 21 bases between.